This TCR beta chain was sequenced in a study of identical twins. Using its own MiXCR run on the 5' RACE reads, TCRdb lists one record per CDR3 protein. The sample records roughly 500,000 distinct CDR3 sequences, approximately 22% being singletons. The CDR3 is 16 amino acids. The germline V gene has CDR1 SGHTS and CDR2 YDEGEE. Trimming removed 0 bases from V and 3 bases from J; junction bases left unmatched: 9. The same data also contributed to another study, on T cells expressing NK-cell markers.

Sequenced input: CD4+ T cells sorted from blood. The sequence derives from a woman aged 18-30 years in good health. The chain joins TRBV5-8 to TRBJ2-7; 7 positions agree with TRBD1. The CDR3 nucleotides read TGTGCCAGCAGCTTGGCGGCAGGGGGAAGTCTCTACGAGCAGTACTTC. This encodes CASSLAAGGSLYEQYF.